This T cell receptor beta chain was retrieved from a study of cytomegalovirus exposure and HLA in healthy donors. The count of this clone is one. V was clipped by 5 bases and J by 10 bases, with 15 bases between them. CDR1 and CDR2 from the germline V gene are SEHNR and FQNEAQ (reference sequence). This CDR3 has 13 residues. The PCR employed 60 Vbeta primers together with 13 Jbeta primers. Sequencing used immunoSEQ multiplex PCR; TCRdb keeps in-frame clones, though not all of them. The sample yields about 150,000 clones, roughly 87% seen once. This clonotype was sampled from a young man in good health and CMV-seropositive. This chain uses TRBV7-9 with TRBJ2-1; maybe TRBD1 (5 bases). The sequenced sample was PBMCs. This CDR3 reads CASSPKGWIEQFF. CDR3 DNA sequence: TGTGCCAGCAGCCCGAAGGGGTGGATCGAGCAGTTCTTC.